Detailed here is one T cell receptor beta chain. The antigen is undetermined. The CDR3 runs to 14 residues. With 3 bases removed from V and 0 bases from J, the gap between germline ends came to 6 bases. Looked up from germline, CDR1 is MDHEN and CDR2 is SYDVKM. The data stem from a study of T cell responses to AZD1222 COVID-19 vaccine. Findings and caveats of the study: Repertoire samples came only from after the peak T cell response.

Data came from immunoSEQ multiplex PCR; TCRdb stores just in-frame clones and leaves some out. The sample contains 77,000 or so clones, 85% to 90% of which appear only once. The chain carries TRBV28 and TRBJ1-5; no firm D call. The sequencing here drew on peripheral blood, taken on day 0 of AZD1222 vaccination. The TCR sequence derives from an adult in good health. CDR3 sequence (DNA): TGTGCCAGCAGTTTCGCAGCTAGCAATCAGCCCCAGCATTTT. Encoded protein: CASSFAASNQPQHF.